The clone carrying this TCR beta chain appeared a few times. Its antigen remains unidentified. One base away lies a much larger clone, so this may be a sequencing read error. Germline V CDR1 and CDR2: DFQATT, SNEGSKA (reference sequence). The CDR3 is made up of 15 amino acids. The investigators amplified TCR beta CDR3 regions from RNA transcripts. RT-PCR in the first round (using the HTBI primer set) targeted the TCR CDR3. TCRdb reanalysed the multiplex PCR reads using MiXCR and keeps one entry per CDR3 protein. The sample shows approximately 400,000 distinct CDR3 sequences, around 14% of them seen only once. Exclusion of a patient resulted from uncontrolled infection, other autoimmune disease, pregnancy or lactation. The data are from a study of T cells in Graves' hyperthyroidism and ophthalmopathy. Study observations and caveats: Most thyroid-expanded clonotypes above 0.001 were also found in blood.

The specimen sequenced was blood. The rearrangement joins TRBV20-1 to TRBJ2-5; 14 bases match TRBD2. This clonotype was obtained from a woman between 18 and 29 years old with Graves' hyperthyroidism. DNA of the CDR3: TGCGGCGCGACTAGCGGGGGGGCCCCTGCGGAGACCCAGTACTTC. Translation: CGATSGGAPAETQYF.